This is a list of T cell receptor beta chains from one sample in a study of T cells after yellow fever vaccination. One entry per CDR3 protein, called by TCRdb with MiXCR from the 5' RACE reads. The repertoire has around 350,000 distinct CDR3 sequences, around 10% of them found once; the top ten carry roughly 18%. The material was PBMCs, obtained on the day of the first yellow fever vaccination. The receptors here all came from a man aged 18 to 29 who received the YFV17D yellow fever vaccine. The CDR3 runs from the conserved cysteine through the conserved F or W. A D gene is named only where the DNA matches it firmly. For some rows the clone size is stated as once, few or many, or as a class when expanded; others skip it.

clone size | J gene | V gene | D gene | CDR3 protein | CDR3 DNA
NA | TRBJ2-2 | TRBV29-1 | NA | CSVAGNTGELFF | TGCAGCGTAGCGGGGAACACCGGGGAGCTGTTTTTT
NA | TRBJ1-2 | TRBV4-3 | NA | CASSQDDTTNYGYTF | TGCGCCAGCAGCCAAGACGACACAACTAACTATGGCTACACCTTC
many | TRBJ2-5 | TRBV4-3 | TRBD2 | CASSHLTSGGGQETQYF | TGCGCCAGCAGCCACTTAACTAGCGGGGGGGGACAAGAGACCCAGTACTTC
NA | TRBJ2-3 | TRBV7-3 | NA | CAGSRRDTGGLSTDTQYF | TGTGCCGGCAGCCGCCGGGACACGGGCGGACTAAGCACAGATACGCAGTATTTT
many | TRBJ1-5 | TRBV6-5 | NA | CASSYAGAGSNQPQHF | TGTGCCAGCAGTTACGCAGGGGCGGGAAGCAATCAGCCCCAGCATTTT
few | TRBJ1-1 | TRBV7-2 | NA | CASTPGREAFF | TGTGCCAGCACCCCCGGCAGAGAAGCTTTCTTT
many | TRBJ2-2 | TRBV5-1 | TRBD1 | CASSVGDSPNTGELFF | TGCGCCAGCAGCGTTGGGGACAGCCCGAACACCGGGGAGCTGTTTTTT
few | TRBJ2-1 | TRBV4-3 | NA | CASSQAQDAYLNEQFF | TGCGCCAGCAGCCAAGCGCAGGACGCCTATCTTAATGAGCAGTTCTTC
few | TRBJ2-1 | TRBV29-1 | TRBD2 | CSGLSSGGNEQFF | TGCAGCGGTTTATCTAGCGGGGGCAATGAGCAGTTCTTC
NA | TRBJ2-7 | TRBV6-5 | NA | CASSYSPGVEQYF | TGTGCCAGCAGTTACTCGCCCGGGGTCGAGCAGTACTTC
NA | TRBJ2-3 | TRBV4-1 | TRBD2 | CASSQDHSAGGPADTQYF | TGCGCCAGCAGCCAAGACCACTCTGCGGGGGGGCCCGCAGATACGCAGTATTTT
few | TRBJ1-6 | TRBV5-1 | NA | CASSLVSGTFTDSPLHF | TGCGCCAGCAGCTTGGTTTCCGGGACATTCACGGATTCACCCCTCCACTTT
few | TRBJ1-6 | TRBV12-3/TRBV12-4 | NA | CASKKRGNSPLHF | TGTGCCAGCAAGAAGAGGGGCAATTCACCCCTCCACTTT
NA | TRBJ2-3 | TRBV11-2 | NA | CASSLIQVSF | TGTGCCAGCAGCTTAATACAGGTGTCTTTT
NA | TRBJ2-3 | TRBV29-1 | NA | CSVEAGVDTQYF | TGCAGCGTTGAAGCAGGGGTAGATACGCAGTATTTT
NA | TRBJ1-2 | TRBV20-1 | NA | CSASGGSKGYTF | TGCAGTGCTAGTGGGGGCAGCAAAGGCTACACCTTC
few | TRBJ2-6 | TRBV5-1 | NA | CASSSTLGAGSGANVLTF | TGCGCCAGCAGCTCCACCCTAGGAGCGGGCTCTGGGGCCAACGTCCTGACTTTC
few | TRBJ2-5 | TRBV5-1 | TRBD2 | CASSAGGLAGGSGETQYF | TGCGCCAGCAGCGCCGGCGGACTAGCGGGGGGGTCGGGAGAGACCCAGTACTTC
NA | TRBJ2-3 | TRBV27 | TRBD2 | CASSLSRAGGSTQYF | TGTGCCAGCAGTTTATCGAGGGCGGGGGGATCTACGCAGTATTTT
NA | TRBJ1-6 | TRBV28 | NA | CASSSATGNSPLHF | TGTGCCAGCAGTTCAGCTACAGGGAATTCACCCCTCCACTTT
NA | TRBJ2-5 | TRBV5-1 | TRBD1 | CASSLAPTGEETQYF | TGCGCCAGCAGCTTGGCCCCGACAGGGGAAGAGACCCAGTACTTC
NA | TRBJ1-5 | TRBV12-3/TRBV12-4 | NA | CASSPDSPNQPQHF | TGTGCCAGCAGCCCTGACAGTCCCAATCAGCCCCAGCATTTT
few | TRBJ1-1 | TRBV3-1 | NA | CASSQATGRAFF | TGTGCCAGCAGCCAAGCGACAGGCAGAGCTTTCTTT
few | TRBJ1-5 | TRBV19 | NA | CASSIGGRNQPQHF | TGTGCCAGTAGTATAGGGGGGAGGAATCAGCCCCAGCATTTT
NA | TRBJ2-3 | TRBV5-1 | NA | CASSSGRGGTDTQYF | TGCGCCAGCAGCTCCGGACGAGGGGGCACAGATACGCAGTATTTT
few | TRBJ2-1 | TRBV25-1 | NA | CASSDAVYNEQFF | TGTGCCAGCAGTGATGCAGTCTACAATGAGCAGTTCTTC
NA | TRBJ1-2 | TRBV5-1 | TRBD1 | CASRPPGQFNYGYTF | TGCGCCAGCAGACCCCCGGGACAGTTTAACTATGGCTACACCTTC
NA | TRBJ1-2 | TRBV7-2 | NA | CASTLSVANYGYTF | TGTGCCAGCACCTTATCCGTAGCTAACTATGGCTACACCTTC
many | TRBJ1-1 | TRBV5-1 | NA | CASSSTGTPNTEAFF | TGCGCCAGCAGCTCCACCGGGACCCCGAACACTGAAGCTTTCTTT
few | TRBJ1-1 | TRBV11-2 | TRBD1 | CASSPVGGQVAHLNTEAFF | TGTGCCAGCAGCCCCGTGGGAGGACAGGTCGCCCACCTGAACACTGAAGCTTTCTTT
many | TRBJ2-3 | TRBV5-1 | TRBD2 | CASSSGLAGVKSDTQYF | TGCGCCAGCAGCTCCGGACTAGCGGGGGTGAAGTCAGATACGCAGTATTTT
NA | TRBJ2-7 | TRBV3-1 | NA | CASSQVAPGLQPVLSYEQYF | TGTGCCAGCAGCCAAGTCGCACCGGGGCTTCAACCCGTACTCTCCTACGAGCAGTACTTC
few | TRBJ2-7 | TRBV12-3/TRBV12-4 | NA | CASSPRYVVHEQYF | TGTGCCAGCAGTCCCCGCTACGTAGTACACGAGCAGTACTTC